This T cell receptor beta chain was sequenced during a study of blood T cell repertoires in COVID-19. The CDR3 has 14 residues. From germline, CDR1 is LGHNA and CDR2 YSLEER. Trimming stripped 0 bases from V and 2 bases from J, with 8 bases between. Produced via immunoSEQ multiplex PCR; TCRdb's table is partial and in-frame only. The sample contains about 200,000 clones, 90% to 95% of which appear only once. V gene TRBV4-3 combines with J gene TRBJ2-7; D call uncertain. The receptor was derived from a man aged 60 to 69 with COVID-19, enrolled during active disease. Sequencing input: peripheral blood. The CDR3 DNA follows: TGCGCCAGCAGCCAAGATAACGGTCCCTACGAGCAGTACTTC. As protein: CASSQDNGPYEQYF.